This TCR gamma chain comes out of a study of γδ T cells in repeated Plasmodium falciparum infection. About the study: Over around 580 days, donors received four mosquito-bite P. falciparum NF54 infections. Sampling occurred at baseline, pre-infection for selected infections, and 21 days post-infection. Study conclusions and caveats: Donors in Mali lived in a small rural village, largely one ethnic group.

The CDR3 sequence is 13 residues long. Germline CDR1 and CDR2: GITISATS and ISYDGTV (reference sequence). TCRdb fed the multiplex PCR reads to CATT. Of 25,000 to 35,000 gamma-chain clones in the sample, about 1.5% were seen once. In this sample, this clone turned up a few times. Its cognate antigen is unknown. A far bigger clonotype differs at one base, so this is likely a read error. This specimen includes other DNA sequences encoding the same CDR3. Vgamma9/Vdelta2+ and Vdelta2-negative gammadelta T cells were flow-sorted from PBMC for bulk sequencing. This clonotype originated in a pool of human donors (malaria-infected and uninfected, not separated). Sequences were obtained from gamma-delta T cells from blood. The chain is built from TRGV9 and TRGJ1 or TRGJ2. The J gene comes from matching the DNA to germline here; TCRdb lacks it. This CDR3 reads CALWEVGAYKKLF. In nucleotides, the CDR3 is TGTGCCCTGTGGGAGGTGGGAGCCTATAAGAAACTCTTT.